A single sample is the source of the 27 T cell receptor beta chains below, sequenced in a study of T cells in Graves' hyperthyroidism and ophthalmopathy (dated by TCRdb to about 2019). Libraries were made using multiplex PCR. Sequencing relied on an Illumina HiSeq 2000. Amplification of TCR beta CDR3 regions was carried out from RNA transcripts. For the first round of RT-PCR on the TCR CDR3, the HTBI primer set was used together with the Qiagen OneStep RT-PCR kit. TCRdb redid the processing of the public reads, applying fastp at Q25 and MiXCR, and retained in-frame beta chains. Each record represents a unique CDR3 protein, reported with the most common genes and DNA among its rows. The sample has about 840,000 distinct CDR3 sequences on record, roughly 37% of them singletons. The ten largest make up more than 7% of the sample. The sequenced sample was blood. The receptors were gathered from a man between 18 and 29 years old with Graves' hyperthyroidism.

V gene TRBV4-3 combines with J gene TRBJ2-2, with D perhaps matching TRBD1 or TRBD2 (5 bases each). There are 15 residues in the CDR3. Germline V gives CDR1 LGHNA, CDR2 YSLEER. Trimming cost V 4 bases and J 2 bases, with 11 bases left between them. The CDR3 region has the DNA TGCGCCAGCAGCCGAGGGGCAGTAAACACCGGGGAGCTGTTTTTT. Residues: CASSRGAVNTGELFF.

A note on this clonotype: Given a much more abundant clone one base away, this may be a read error. The V and J genes are TRBV19 and TRBJ2-2, with 7 nucleotides matching TRBD1. CDR1 LNHDA and CDR2 SQIVND come from the germline V gene (reference sequence). This CDR3 has 14 residues. In DNA, the CDR3 is TGTGCCAGTAACTCGGGACAGTCCACCGGGGAGCCGTTTTTT. Its translation: CASNSGQSTGEPFF.

This chain links TRBV19 with TRBJ2-1, with 8 positions matching TRBD2. CDR1 and CDR2 (germline): LNHDA, SQIVND (reference sequence). The CDR3 is 14 amino acids. Germline trimming cut 5 bases from V and 3 bases from J; bases unmatched to any gene: 3. The CDR3 DNA follows: TGTGCCAGTAGTCCGGGAGGGAGCTACAATGAGCAGTTCTTC. Protein product: CASSPGGSYNEQFF.

This rearrangement joins TRBV29-1 to TRBJ2-6; D unclear. Trimming stripped 4 bases from V and 3 bases from J, with 4 bases between. The CDR3 is 12 residues long. Germline V gives CDR1 SQVTM, CDR2 ANQGSEA. As DNA, the CDR3 is TGCAGCGTTGTTCGTGGGGCCAACGTCCTGACTTTC. Amino acids: CSVVRGANVLTF. Full variable domain (outside the CDR3, taken from reference TRBV29-1 and TRBJ2-6): SAVISQKPSRDICQRGTSLTIQCQVDSQVTMMFWYRQQPGQSLTLIATANQGSEATYESGFVIDKFPISRPNLTFSTLTVSNMSPEDSSIYLCSVVRGANVLTFGAGSRLTVL.

There are many counts of this clonotype. This sequence joins TRBV6-1 and TRBJ1-5; the D is unclear. Germline V gene sequence: CDR1 MNHNS, CDR2 SASEGT. The CDR3 extends over 17 amino acids. V lost 0 bases and J 0 bases, leaving 12 bases between the germline ends. DNA of the CDR3: TGTGCCAGCAGTGAAGCGCGGACTGGAAATAGCAATCAGCCCCAGCATTTT. It encodes CASSEARTGNSNQPQHF.

This clonotype was counted at least ten times. The V gene is TRBV2, the J gene TRBJ2-5; D might be TRBD1 (6 bases). This CDR3 is built from 14 residues. The germline CDR1 and CDR2 sequences are SNHLY and FYNNEI. V dropped 5 bases and J dropped 5 bases, with 15 bases sitting between them. This CDR3 reads CASSLGAIDETQYF. The CDR3, as DNA: TGTGCCAGCAGTTTGGGGGCAATTGACGAGACCCAGTACTTC.

There are a few counts of this clonotype. The V call is TRBV25-1, the J call TRBJ1-2; perhaps TRBD1 as D (6 bases). Per the germline V gene, CDR1 is MGHDK and CDR2 is SYGVNS. V was clipped by 3 bases and J by 5 bases, with 16 bases between them. This CDR3 contains 15 residues. The CDR3 DNA follows: TGTGCCAGCAGTGATGATAACAGGGCAGGGTATGGCTACACCTTC. Protein sequence: CASSDDNRAGYGYTF.

In the case of this clonotype: This may be a read error, as it is one base from a much larger clone. This CDR3 is missing its conserved last phenylalanine or tryptophan, likely due to a read error. The chain is built from TRBV19 and TRBJ1-3, with D unclear. In germline, CDR1 is LNHDA, CDR2 SQIVND (reference sequence). The V gene lost 4 bases and the J gene lost 4 bases, with 5 bases spanning the gap. There are 12 residues in the CDR3. CDR3 region: CASSTRGNTIYS. The CDR3 DNA follows: TGTGCCAGTAGTACCAGGGGAAACACCATATATTCT.

This clonotype occurred many times. The rearrangement links TRBV11-2 to TRBJ1-1; D not resolved. V lost 6 bases, J lost 0 bases, and 11 bases lay in between. Germline-derived CDR1 and CDR2 are SGHAT and FQNNGV. The CDR3 runs to 14 residues. The CDR3: CASSYDRMNTEAFF. The CDR3 DNA sequence: TGTGCCAGCAGTTACGACCGCATGAACACTGAAGCTTTCTTT.

This clonotype appeared many times. This chain links TRBV7-8 with TRBJ1-4; maybe TRBD1 (5 bases). V lost 5 bases and J 6 bases, leaving 16 bases between the germline ends. This CDR3 is 15 amino acids long. The germline gives CDR1 SGHVS, CDR2 FQNEAQ. This CDR3 reads CASSALTVGDEKLFF. In DNA form, the CDR3 reads TGTGCCAGCAGCGCGCTGACAGTCGGAGATGAAAAACTGTTTTTT.

This clonotype was counted at least ten times. The rearrangement links TRBV20-1 to TRBJ1-4; 9 bases agree with TRBD1. J gave up 5 bases and V 1 base, and 2 bases lay outside the gene matches. The CDR3 extends over 14 amino acids. CDR1 DFQATT and CDR2 SNEGSKA come from the germline V gene (reference sequence). CDR3 protein: CSARGGTGNEKLFF. The CDR3 DNA is TGCAGTGCTAGAGGAGGGACAGGGAATGAAAAACTGTTTTTT.

For this clonotype: The junction differs from germline at one of its ends, possibly a read error. This chain links TRBV20-1 with TRBJ1-5; 8 bases line up with TRBD1. The germline V gene encodes CDR1 DFQATT and CDR2 SNEGSKA (reference sequence). The CDR3 is 14 residues long. The CDR3 sequence is CSATHRGNNQPQHF. The CDR3 bases are TGCAGTGCTACCCACAGGGGGAACAATCAACCCCAGCATTTT.

The J gene is TRBJ1-4, the V gene TRBV11-2; the D is unclear. The V end was cut by 5 bases, the J end by 10 bases, with 17 bases between. The CDR3 totals 14 residues. Germline V gene data show CDR1 as SGHAT and CDR2 as FQNNGV. For the CDR3, the DNA is TGTGCCAGCAGCCACTCCCGGGCTGTTGGAAAACTGTTTTTT. Translating gives CASSHSRAVGKLFF.

Ten or more counts support this clonotype. The J gene is TRBJ2-7, the V gene TRBV20-1; D gene unclear. Per germline, CDR1 DFQATT and CDR2 SNEGSKA (reference sequence). The CDR3 consists of 10 residues. Trimming cost V 3 bases and J 6 bases, with 6 bases left between them. The CDR3 reads CSASFAEQYF. The CDR3 nucleotides read TGCAGTGCTAGTTTCGCCGAGCAGTACTTC.

This clonotype has just one count. CDR3: CASSKTEDYGYTF. As DNA, the CDR3 is TGTGCCAGTAGCAAGACAGAAGACTATGGCTACACCTTC. This chain connects TRBV2 to TRBJ1-2; possibly TRBD1 for D (5 bases). This CDR3 contains 13 residues. Per germline, CDR1 SNHLY and CDR2 FYNNEI. Trimming took 9 bases from V and 3 from J, leaving 14 bases between them.

This clonotype was observed at least ten times. This chain connects TRBV2 to TRBJ2-5, with TRBD1 matching over 8 bases. The CDR3 consists of 14 residues. With V trimmed by 6 bases and J by 7 bases, 10 bases remained unmatched. Germline CDR1 and CDR2: SNHLY and FYNNEI. The CDR3 spells CASSEGQATGTQYF. In DNA form, the CDR3 reads TGTGCCAGCAGCGAGGGACAGGCGACAGGGACCCAGTACTTC.

This chain joins TRBV25-1 and TRBJ1-3, with TRBD1 matching over 9 bases. V was pared by 6 bases and J by 4 bases, with 16 bases of the junction left unmatched. This CDR3 spans 18 amino acids. Germline-derived CDR1 and CDR2 are MGHDK and SYGVNS. CDR3 sequence reads: CASSPGPLGTGKGNTIYF. CDR3 DNA sequence: TGTGCCAGCAGCCCCGGCCCTCTCGGGACAGGGAAAGGAAACACCATATATTTT.

This chain uses TRBV7-9 with TRBJ2-7; D is possibly TRBD1 (6 bases). The ends were cut back, 5 bases at V and 2 bases at J, with 13 bases in the middle. Looked up from germline, CDR1 is SEHNR and CDR2 is FQNEAQ (reference sequence). The CDR3 is 14 amino acids. The chain's CDR3 is CASSPRTVPYEQYF. CDR3 coding DNA: TGTGCCAGCAGCCCCAGGACAGTTCCCTACGAGCAGTACTTC.

This clonotype was seen just once. The CDR3 protein is CATGTGEDGQYF. The CDR3 DNA sequence: TGTGCCACCGGGACAGGGGAAGACGGGCAGTACTTC. The gene calls are TRBV10-3 and TRBJ2-7; 10 bases line up with TRBD1. Germline V lookup: CDR1 ENHRY, CDR2 SYGVKD. This CDR3 region has 12 residues. The V gene end was trimmed by 10 bases and the J gene end by 9 bases; junction bases not matched to a gene: 9.

The chain is built from TRBV25-1 and TRBJ2-2; 9 bases fit TRBD2. Germline lookup yields CDR1 MGHDK and CDR2 SYGVNS. This CDR3 has 14 residues. With V trimmed by 8 bases and J by 8 bases, 9 bases remained unmatched. CDR3 sequence (DNA): TGTGCCAGCCAACCGCGGGAGGGAATTGGGGAGCTGTTTTTT. Translating it yields CASQPREGIGELFF.

The genes are TRBV9 and TRBJ1-1; D gene ambiguous. CDR3 size: 15 residues. V was shortened by 2 bases and J by 1 base, with 12 bases between the two germline ends. CDR1 is SGDLS, CDR2 YYNGEE, per germline. CDR3 region: CASSVAGEQNTEAFF. CDR3 in DNA: TGTGCCAGCAGCGTCGCAGGAGAACAGAACACTGAAGCTTTCTTT. The variable domain in full, completed from reference TRBV9 and TRBJ1-1, reads DSGVTQTPKHLITATGQRVTLRCSPRSGDLSVYWYQQSLDQGLQFLIQYYNGEERAKGNILERFSAQQFPDLHSELNLSSLELGDSALYFCASSVAGEQNTEAFFGQGTRLTVV.

The chain recombines TRBV2 with TRBJ1-5, with 7 bases fitting TRBD1. Per germline, CDR1 SNHLY and CDR2 FYNNEI. CDR3 length: 16 amino acids. J was trimmed by 2 bases and V by 5 bases; bases with no gene match: 9. The CDR3 region is CASSYLNRGGNQPQHF. The CDR3 coding sequence is TGTGCCAGCAGTTACCTCAACAGGGGAGGCAATCAGCCCCAGCATTTT.

This clonotype was observed a handful of times. This chain joins TRBV4-1 and TRBJ1-1; D not resolved. The CDR3 is 14 amino acids. V was clipped by 0 bases and J by 7 bases, with 12 bases between them. Germline V CDR1 and CDR2: MGHRA, YSYEKL. The CDR3 region has the DNA TGCGCCAGCAGCCAAGATTGGTCGGGCAGTGAAGCTTTCTTT. Translation: CASSQDWSGSEAFF.

This clonotype was counted between two and nine times. This rearrangement joins TRBV20-1 to TRBJ2-2; 8 bases are shared with TRBD2. CDR1 and CDR2 from the germline V gene are DFQATT and SNEGSKA (reference sequence). The J segment lost 3 bases and the V segment lost 5 bases, leaving 11 bases of the junction unmatched. This CDR3 comprises 16 residues. For the CDR3, the DNA is TGCAGTGCTCGGGTGGTGTCGGGGGGGGACACCGGGGAGCTGTTTTTT. Translated: CSARVVSGGDTGELFF.

V gene TRBV10-3 combines with J gene TRBJ2-5; the D is unclear. Trimming shortened V by 2 bases and J by 4 bases, and 8 bases separated the two germline ends. The CDR3 loop spans 13 amino acids. Looked up from germline, CDR1 is ENHRY and CDR2 is SYGVKD. CDR3 bases: TGTGCCATCAGTGAGGGGATCGCAGAGACCCAGTACTTC. Encoded protein: CAISEGIAETQYF.

This clonotype was seen a handful of times. The gene calls are TRBV12-3 or TRBV12-4 and TRBJ2-7, with 8 bases aligning to TRBD2. The CDR3 runs 14 residues. The ends lost 6 bases at V and 3 bases at J; junction bases unmatched: 7. CDR3 coding DNA: TGTGCCAGCAGCCCCGTAGCGGGATACTACGAGCAGTACTTC. Its translation: CASSPVAGYYEQYF.

This clonotype was seen many times. This chain uses TRBV5-1 with TRBJ2-7; 12 bases match TRBD2. V lost 0 bases and J lost 5; bases outside the gene matches: 3. Germline CDR1 SGHRS, CDR2 YFSETQ. The CDR3 is made up of 15 amino acids. The CDR3 nucleotides are TGCGCCAGCAGCTTGGCTAGCGGGAGGGCCGACGAGCAGTACTTC. Amino acid sequence: CASSLASGRADEQYF.